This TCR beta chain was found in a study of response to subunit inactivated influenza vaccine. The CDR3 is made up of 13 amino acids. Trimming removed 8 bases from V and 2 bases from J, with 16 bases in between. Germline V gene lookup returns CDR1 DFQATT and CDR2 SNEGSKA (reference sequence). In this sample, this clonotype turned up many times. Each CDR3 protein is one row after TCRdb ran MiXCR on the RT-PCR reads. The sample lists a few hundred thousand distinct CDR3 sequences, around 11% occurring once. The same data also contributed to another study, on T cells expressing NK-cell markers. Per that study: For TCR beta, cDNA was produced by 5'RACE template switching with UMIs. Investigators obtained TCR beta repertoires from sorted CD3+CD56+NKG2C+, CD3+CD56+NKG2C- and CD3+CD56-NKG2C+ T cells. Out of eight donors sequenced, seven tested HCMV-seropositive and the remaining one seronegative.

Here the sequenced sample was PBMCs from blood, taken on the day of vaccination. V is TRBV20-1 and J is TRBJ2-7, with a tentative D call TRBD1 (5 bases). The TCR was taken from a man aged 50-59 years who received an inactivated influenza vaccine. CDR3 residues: CSTQGYSTYEQYF. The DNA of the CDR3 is TGCAGTACCCAGGGCTACAGTACCTACGAGCAGTACTTC.